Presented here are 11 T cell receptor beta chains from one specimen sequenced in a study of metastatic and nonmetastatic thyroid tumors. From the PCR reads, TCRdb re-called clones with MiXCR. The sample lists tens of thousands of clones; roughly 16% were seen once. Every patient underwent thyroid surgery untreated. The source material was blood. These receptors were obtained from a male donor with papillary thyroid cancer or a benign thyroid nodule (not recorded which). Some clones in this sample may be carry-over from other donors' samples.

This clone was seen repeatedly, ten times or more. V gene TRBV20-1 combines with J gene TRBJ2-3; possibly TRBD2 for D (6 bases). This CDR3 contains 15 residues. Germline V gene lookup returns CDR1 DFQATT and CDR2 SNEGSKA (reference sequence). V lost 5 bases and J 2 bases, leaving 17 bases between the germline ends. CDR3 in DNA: TGCAGTGCTTCCTGGCTAGCGAAGAACACAGATACGCAGTATTTT. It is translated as CSASWLAKNTDTQYF.

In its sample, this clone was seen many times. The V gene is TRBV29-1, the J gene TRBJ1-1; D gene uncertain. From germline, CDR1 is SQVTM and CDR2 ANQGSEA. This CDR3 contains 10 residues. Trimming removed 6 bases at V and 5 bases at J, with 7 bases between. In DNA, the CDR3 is TGCAGCGTAAGCGAAACTGAAGCTTTCTTT. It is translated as CSVSETEAFF.

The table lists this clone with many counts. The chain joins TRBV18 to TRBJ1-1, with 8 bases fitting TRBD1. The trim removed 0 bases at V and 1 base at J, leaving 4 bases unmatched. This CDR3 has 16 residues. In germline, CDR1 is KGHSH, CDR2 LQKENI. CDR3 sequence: CASSPPIDRGNTEAFF. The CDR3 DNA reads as TGTGCCAGCTCACCACCGATTGACAGGGGGAACACTGAAGCTTTCTTT.

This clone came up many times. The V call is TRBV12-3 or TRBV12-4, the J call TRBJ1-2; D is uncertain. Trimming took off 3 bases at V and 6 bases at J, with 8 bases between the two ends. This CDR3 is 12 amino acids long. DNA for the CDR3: TGTGCCAGCAGTTTTGCCGGGAATGGCTACACCTTC. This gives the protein CASSFAGNGYTF.

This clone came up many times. CDR3 in DNA: TGTGCCAGCAGCCGCCGGGGGAGCTCCTATAATTCACCCCTCCACTTT. The encoded protein is CASSRRGSSYNSPLHF. The J gene is TRBJ1-6, the V gene TRBV7-2; tentative D call: TRBD1 (5 bases). The germline CDR1 and CDR2 sequences are SGHTA and FQGNSA. The CDR3 is 16 amino acids. Between the trimmed V and J ends, which lost 5 bases and 0 bases, there was a span of 11 bases.

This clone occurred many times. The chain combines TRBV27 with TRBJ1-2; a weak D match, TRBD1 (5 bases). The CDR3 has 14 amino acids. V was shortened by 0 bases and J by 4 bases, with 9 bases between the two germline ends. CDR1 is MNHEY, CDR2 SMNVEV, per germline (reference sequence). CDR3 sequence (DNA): TGTGCCAGCAGTTTATCGATTCAGGGCTATGGCTACACCTTC. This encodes CASSLSIQGYGYTF.

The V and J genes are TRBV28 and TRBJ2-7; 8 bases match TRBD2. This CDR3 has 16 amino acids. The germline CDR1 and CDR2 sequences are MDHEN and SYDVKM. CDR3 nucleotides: TGTGCCATCAGTGGGGCACTAGCGGTCAGCTCCTACGAGCAGTACGTC. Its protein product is CAISGALAVSSYEQYV.

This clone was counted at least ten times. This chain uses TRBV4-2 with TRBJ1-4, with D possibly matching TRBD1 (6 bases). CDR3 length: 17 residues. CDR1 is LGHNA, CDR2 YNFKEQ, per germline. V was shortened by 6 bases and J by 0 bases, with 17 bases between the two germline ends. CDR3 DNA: TGTGCCAGCAGAGGCGGACAGACAGTTGCAACTAATGAAAAACTGTTTTTT. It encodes CASRGGQTVATNEKLFF.

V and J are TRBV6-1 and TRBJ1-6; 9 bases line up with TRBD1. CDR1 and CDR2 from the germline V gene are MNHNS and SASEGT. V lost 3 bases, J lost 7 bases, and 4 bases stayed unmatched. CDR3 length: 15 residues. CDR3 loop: CASSEGTGTNSPLHF. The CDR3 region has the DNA TGTGCCAGCAGTGAGGGGACAGGGACGAATTCACCCCTCCACTTT.

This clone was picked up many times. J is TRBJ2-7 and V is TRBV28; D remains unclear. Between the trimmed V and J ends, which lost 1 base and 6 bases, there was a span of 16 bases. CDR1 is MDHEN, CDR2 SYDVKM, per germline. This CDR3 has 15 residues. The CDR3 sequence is CASSLSLARNREQYV. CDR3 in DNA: TGTGCCAGCAGTTTATCCTTGGCCCGAAATCGCGAGCAGTACGTC.

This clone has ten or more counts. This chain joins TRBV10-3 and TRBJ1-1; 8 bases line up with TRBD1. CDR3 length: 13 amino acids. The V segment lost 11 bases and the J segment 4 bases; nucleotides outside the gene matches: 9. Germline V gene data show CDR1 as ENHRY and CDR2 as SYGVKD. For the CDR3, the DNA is TGTGCCCTTAAAGTGGACAGGGCCACTGAAGCTTTCTTT. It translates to CALKVDRATEAFF.